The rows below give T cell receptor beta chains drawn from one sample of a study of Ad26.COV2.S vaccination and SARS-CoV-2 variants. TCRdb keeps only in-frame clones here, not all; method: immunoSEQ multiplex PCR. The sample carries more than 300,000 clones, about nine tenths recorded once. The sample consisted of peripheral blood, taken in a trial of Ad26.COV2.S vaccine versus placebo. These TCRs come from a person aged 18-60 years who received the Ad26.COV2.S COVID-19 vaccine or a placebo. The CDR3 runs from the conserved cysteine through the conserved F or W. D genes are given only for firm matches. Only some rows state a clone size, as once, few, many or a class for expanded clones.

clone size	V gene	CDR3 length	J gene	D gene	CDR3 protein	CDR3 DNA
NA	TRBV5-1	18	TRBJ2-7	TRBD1	CASSLTWTGGAGQYEQYF	TGCGCCAGCAGCTTGACCTGGACAGGGGGCGCGGGTCAGTACGAGCAGTACTTC
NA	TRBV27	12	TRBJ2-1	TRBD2	CASSFVGLVEFF	TGTGCCAGCAGTTTTGTCGGACTAGTGGAGTTCTTC
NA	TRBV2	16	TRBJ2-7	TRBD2	CASSLGTSGLGYEQYF	TGTGCCAGCAGCTTAGGGACTAGCGGACTGGGGTACGAGCAGTACTTC
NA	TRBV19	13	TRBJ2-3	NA	CASSNGRGDTQYF	TGTGCCAGTAGTAATGGGCGTGGGGATACGCAGTATTTT
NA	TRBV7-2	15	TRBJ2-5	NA	CASSLVGHGFETQYF	TGTGCCAGCAGCTTAGTGGGACACGGATTTGAGACCCAGTACTTC
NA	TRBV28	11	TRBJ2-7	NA	CARTSCYEQYF	TGTGCCAGGACAAGCTGCTACGAGCAGTACTTC
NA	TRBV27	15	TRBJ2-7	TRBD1	CASSPRTTGGFEQYF	TGTGCCAGCAGTCCGCGGACCACAGGGGGCTTCGAGCAGTACTTC
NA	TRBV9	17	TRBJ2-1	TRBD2	CASSETSGRPPRGEQFF	TGTGCCAGCAGCGAGACTAGCGGGAGGCCCCCTCGCGGTGAGCAGTTCTTC
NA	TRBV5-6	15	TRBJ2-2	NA	CASSRGLSNTGELFF	TGTGCCAGCAGCCGCGGGTTATCGAACACCGGGGAGCTGTTTTTT
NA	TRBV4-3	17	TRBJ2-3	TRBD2	CASSQGGAGGSTDTQYF	TGCGCCAGCAGCCAAGGGGGAGCGGGGGGGAGCACAGATACGCAGTATTTT
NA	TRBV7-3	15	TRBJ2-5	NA	CASSPDGFVRETQYF	TGTGCCAGCAGCCCGGACGGATTTGTTCGAGAGACCCAGTACTTC
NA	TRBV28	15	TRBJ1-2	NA	CASSLLGPENYGYTF	TGTGCCAGCAGTTTACTCGGTCCGGAGAACTATGGCTACACCTTC
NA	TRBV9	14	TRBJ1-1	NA	CASSVQGQGTEAFF	TGTGCCAGCAGCGTACAGGGTCAGGGCACTGAAGCTTTCTTT
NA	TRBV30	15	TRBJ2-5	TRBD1	CAWSRLGQGEETQYF	TGTGCCTGGAGCCGTTTGGGACAGGGGGAAGAGACCCAGTACTTC
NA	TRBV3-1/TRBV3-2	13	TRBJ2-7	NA	CASSQEACYEQYF	TGTGCCAGCAGCCAAGAGGCCTGTTACGAGCAGTACTTC
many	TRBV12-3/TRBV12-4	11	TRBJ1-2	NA	CASRVRGSYTF	TGTGCCAGCAGGGTACGGGGGAGCTACACCTTC
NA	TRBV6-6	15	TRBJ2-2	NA	CASSYEGERTGELFF	TGTGCCAGCAGTTACGAGGGGGAGAGGACCGGGGAGCTGTTTTTT
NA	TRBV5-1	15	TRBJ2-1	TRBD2	CASSLSGGRADEQFF	TGCGCCAGCAGCTTGTCTGGCGGGAGGGCCGATGAGCAGTTCTTC
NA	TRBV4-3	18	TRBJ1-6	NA	CASSLGVSGGGRVSPLHF	TGCGCCAGCAGCCTGGGGGTTTCTGGGGGGGGGCGGGTTTCACCCCTCCACTTT
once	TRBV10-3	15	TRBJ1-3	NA	CAISESVISGNTIYF	TGTGCCATCAGTGAGTCAGTAATCTCTGGAAACACCATATATTTT
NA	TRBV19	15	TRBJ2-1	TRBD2	CASTDSGRSYNEQFF	TGTGCCAGTACTGATAGCGGGAGATCCTACAATGAGCAGTTCTTC
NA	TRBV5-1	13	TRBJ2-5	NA	CASSFIGEETQYF	TGCGCCAGCAGCTTCATCGGGGAAGAGACCCAGTACTTC
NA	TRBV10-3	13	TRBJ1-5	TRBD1	CAIRGQGDQPQHF	TGTGCCATCAGGGGACAGGGGGATCAGCCCCAGCATTTT
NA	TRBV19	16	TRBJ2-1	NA	CASSIGGGVVANEQFF	TGTGCCAGTAGTATAGGAGGGGGAGTTGTTGCCAATGAGCAGTTCTTC
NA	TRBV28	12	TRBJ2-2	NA	CASRLPAGELFF	TGTGCCAGCAGATTGCCAGCCGGGGAGCTGTTTTTT
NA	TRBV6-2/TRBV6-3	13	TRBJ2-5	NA	CASSSSARAAQYF	TGTGCCAGCAGTTCGTCAGCGAGGGCGGCCCAGTACTTC
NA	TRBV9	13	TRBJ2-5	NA	CASSKQGGETQYF	TGTGCCAGCAGCAAACAGGGTGGGGAGACCCAGTACTTC
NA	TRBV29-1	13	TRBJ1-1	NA	CSVVAGMNTEAFF	TGCAGCGTTGTAGCAGGTATGAACACTGAAGCTTTCTTT
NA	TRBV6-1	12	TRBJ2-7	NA	CASSDSAWRQYF	TGTGCCAGCAGTGATTCAGCCTGGAGGCAGTACTTC
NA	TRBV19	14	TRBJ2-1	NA	CASSIHDGYNEQFF	TGTGCCAGTAGTATCCATGACGGTTACAATGAGCAGTTCTTC
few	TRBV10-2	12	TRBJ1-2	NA	CASSPNYSGYTF	TGCGCCAGCAGCCCAAATTACAGTGGCTACACCTTC
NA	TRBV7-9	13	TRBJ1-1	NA	CASSLLGNTEAFF	TGTGCCAGCAGCTTATTGGGGAACACTGAAGCTTTCTTT
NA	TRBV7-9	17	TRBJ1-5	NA	CASSLAWTMDSNQPQHF	TGTGCCAGCAGCTTAGCATGGACCATGGATAGCAATCAGCCCCAGCATTTT
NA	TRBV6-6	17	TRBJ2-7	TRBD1	CASSRDQGTGDAYEQYF	TGTGCCAGCAGTCGGGACCAGGGGACAGGGGACGCCTACGAGCAGTACTTC
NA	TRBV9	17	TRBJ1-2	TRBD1	CASSVAEGRQGMDGYTF	TGTGCCAGCAGCGTAGCCGAGGGGCGACAGGGGATGGATGGCTACACCTTC
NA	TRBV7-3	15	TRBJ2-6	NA	CASRPTGLGANVLTF	TGTGCCAGCAGACCTACAGGGCTTGGGGCCAACGTCCTGACTTTC
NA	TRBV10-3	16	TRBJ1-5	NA	CAISESVQGGNQPQHF	TGTGCCATCAGTGAGTCCGTACAGGGTGGCAATCAGCCCCAGCATTTT
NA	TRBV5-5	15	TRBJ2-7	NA	CASSSQSGSSYEQYF	TGTGCCAGCAGCTCCCAGTCCGGGTCCTCCTACGAGCAGTACTTC
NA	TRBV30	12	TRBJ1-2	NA	CAWSVPGVGYTF	TGTGCCTGGAGTGTCCCTGGGGTGGGCTACACCTTC
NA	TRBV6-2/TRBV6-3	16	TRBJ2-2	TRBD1	CASTPDRAYGTGELFF	TGTGCCAGCACCCCTGACAGGGCGTATGGCACCGGGGAGCTGTTTTTT
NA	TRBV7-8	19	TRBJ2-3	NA	CASSLRGQPWENSTDTQYF	TGTGCCAGCAGCTTACGAGGCCAGCCTTGGGAGAACAGCACAGATACGCAGTATTTT
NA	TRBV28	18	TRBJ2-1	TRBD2	CASSPGLAGGKSINEQFF	TGTGCCAGCAGCCCGGGGCTAGCGGGAGGGAAGTCAATAAATGAGCAGTTCTTC
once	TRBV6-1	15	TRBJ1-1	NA	CASSEPGGRNTEAFF	TGTGCCAGCAGTGAACCGGGGGGGAGGAACACTGAAGCTTTCTTT
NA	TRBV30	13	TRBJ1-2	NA	CAWTFPGGAGYTF	TGTGCCTGGACCTTCCCGGGCGGGGCTGGCTACACCTTC
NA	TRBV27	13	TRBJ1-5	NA	CASTNRLDQPQHF	TGTGCCAGCACAAACAGGTTAGATCAGCCCCAGCATTTT
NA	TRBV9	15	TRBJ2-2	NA	CASSVAGENTGELFF	TGTGCCAGCAGCGTAGCGGGGGAGAACACCGGGGAGCTGTTTTTT
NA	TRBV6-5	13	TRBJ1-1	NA	CASSQTPYDPAFF	TGTGCCAGCAGTCAGACCCCTTACGATCCGGCTTTCTTT
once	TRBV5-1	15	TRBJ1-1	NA	CASSLGQGRGTEAFF	TGCGCCAGCAGCTTGGGGCAGGGCCGGGGCACTGAAGCTTTCTTT